The 31 T cell receptor beta chains presented below share a single source sample, sequenced in a study of identical twins. TCRdb ran MiXCR on the 5' RACE reads and lists one entry per CDR3 protein. The repertoire holds some 1,600,000 distinct CDR3 sequences, roughly a third seen once, with more than 0.25% in the top ten. Sequenced input: cord blood. Receptor source: a newborn girl in good health.

The rearrangement links TRBV24-1 to TRBJ2-2; the match to TRBD1 covers 9 bases. Germline V lookup: CDR1 KGHDR, CDR2 SFDVKD. The V and J ends lost 3 bases and 6 bases, in that order; junction bases with no gene match: 7. The CDR3 is made up of 16 amino acids. The CDR3 DNA is TGTGCCACCAGTGATGTTCGACAGGGGGTAGCCGGGGAGCTGTTTTTT. Translating gives CATSDVRQGVAGELFF.

This clonotype appeared a few times. The J gene is TRBJ2-7, the V gene TRBV25-1; D is unclear. The CDR3 has 14 residues. Germline V gene lookup returns CDR1 MGHDK and CDR2 SYGVNS. The V end lost 3 bases, the J end lost 3 bases, and 12 bases lay between the germline ends. In DNA, the CDR3 is TGTGCCAGCAGTGATGGGCTCAGCGACTACGAGCAGTACTTC. It encodes CASSDGLSDYEQYF.

V is TRBV3-1 and J is TRBJ2-3; TRBD1 aligns across 9 bases. From germline, CDR1 is LGHDT and CDR2 YNNKEL (reference sequence). CDR3 length: 18 residues. The J segment lost 3 bases and the V segment lost 3 bases, leaving 13 bases of the junction unmatched. As DNA, the CDR3 is TGTGCCAGCAGCCATCCGGTCGTTGACAGGGGGTTTACAGATACGCAGTATTTT. Its translation is CASSHPVVDRGFTDTQYF.

This clonotype was seen more than once but under ten times. This chain connects TRBV20-1 to TRBJ2-3, with TRBD2 identical over 11 bases. Unmatched junction bases numbered 6, after V lost 3 bases and J lost 4 bases. This CDR3 has 15 residues. Germline loops: CDR1 DFQATT, CDR2 SNEGSKA (reference sequence). The CDR3 DNA follows: TGCAGTGCTAGTCCGCTAGCGGGGGGACCAGATACGCAGTATTTT. Translation gives CSASPLAGGPDTQYF.

J is TRBJ2-5 and V is TRBV5-1; D is perhaps TRBD2 (5 bases). Germline assignment: CDR1 SGHRS and CDR2 YFSETQ. This CDR3 region has 15 residues. V lost 0 bases and J 2 bases, leaving 11 bases between the germline ends. The CDR3 here is CASSLVSGKQETQYF. In nucleotides, the CDR3 is TGCGCCAGCAGCTTGGTGTCGGGGAAACAAGAGACCCAGTACTTC.

The chain carries TRBV20-1 and TRBJ2-1; 15 nucleotides line up with TRBD2. The CDR3 is 18 amino acids. Germline CDR1 is DFQATT and CDR2 is SNEGSKA (reference sequence). Trimming at V came to 6 bases and at J to 3 bases, leaving 12 bases not matched to a gene. The CDR3 DNA reads as TGCAGTGCCAACCCCGGGACTAGCGGGAGGTGTTTCTACAATGAGCAGTTCTTC. This sequence encodes CSANPGTSGRCFYNEQFF.

This chain uses TRBV20-1 with TRBJ2-3; the match to TRBD2 covers 9 bases. The CDR3 totals 14 residues. V shed 6 bases, J shed 6 bases, and the junction held 10 bases outside the gene matches. Looked up from germline, CDR1 is DFQATT and CDR2 is SNEGSKA (reference sequence). The CDR3, as DNA: TGCAGTGCAACCGGGACTAGCCGCCTTGATACGCAGTATTTT. As protein: CSATGTSRLDTQYF.

This clonotype came up a few times. This chain uses TRBV27 with TRBJ2-7, with D perhaps assigned TRBD1 or TRBD2 (5 bases each). Germline loops: CDR1 MNHEY, CDR2 SMNVEV (reference sequence). The CDR3 loop spans 14 amino acids. The V end lost 5 bases, the J end lost 0 bases, and 11 bases lay between the germline ends. In nucleotides, the CDR3 is TGTGCCAGCAGTCGGGGACCTAACTCCTACGAGCAGTACTTC. It yields the protein CASSRGPNSYEQYF.

A few counts support this clonotype. The chain couples TRBV20-1 to TRBJ1-2; D is possibly TRBD1 (5 bases). Per germline, CDR1 DFQATT and CDR2 SNEGSKA (reference sequence). The germline V and J ends were trimmed by 0 bases and 4 bases, with 12 bases remaining between them. The CDR3 is 14 amino acids. The CDR3 loop reads CSARDPGRTYGYTF. The CDR3 DNA reads as TGCAGTGCTAGAGATCCAGGGCGCACCTATGGCTACACCTTC.

This chain links TRBV6-2 or TRBV6-3 with TRBJ2-1, with 8 bases identical to TRBD2. Germline lookup yields CDR1 MNHEY and CDR2 SVGEGT. This CDR3 spans 15 amino acids. V lost 2 bases, J lost 4 bases, and 4 bases stayed unmatched. CDR3 loop: CASSYGTRGYNEQFF. In DNA form, the CDR3 reads TGTGCCAGCAGTTACGGGACTAGGGGATACAATGAGCAGTTCTTC.

The chain carries TRBV9 and TRBJ2-1, with TRBD2 identical over 7 bases. Per germline, CDR1 SGDLS and CDR2 YYNGEE. This CDR3 has 16 amino acids. Germline trimming cut 0 bases from V and 1 base from J; bases unmatched to any gene: 4. CDR3 region: CASSVVSGPSYNEQFF. The DNA for the CDR3 is TGTGCCAGCAGCGTAGTTAGCGGGCCGTCCTACAATGAGCAGTTCTTC.

The chain employs TRBV6-2 or TRBV6-3 and TRBJ2-2, with D perhaps matching TRBD2 (6 bases). The CDR3 loop spans 15 amino acids. Deletions cut 6 bases from V and 5 bases from J, with 16 bases between. Germline V gene lookup returns CDR1 MNHEY and CDR2 SVGEGT. CDR3 nucleotide sequence: TGTGCCAGCAGGCAAGGGACTCTTAATACCGGGGAGCTGTTTTTT. This translates into CASRQGTLNTGELFF.

The chain carries TRBV20-1 and TRBJ2-7; tentative D call: TRBD1 (6 bases). The V end lost 5 bases, the J end lost 3 bases, and 14 bases lay between the germline ends. The germline CDR1 and CDR2 sequences are DFQATT and SNEGSKA (reference sequence). The CDR3 is made up of 13 amino acids. DNA of the CDR3: TGCAGTGCTGTTAGACAGGATATCTACGAGCAGTACTTC. This translates into CSAVRQDIYEQYF.

This chain joins TRBV7-2 and TRBJ2-7; TRBD2 aligns across 11 bases. The assigned J gene may be wrong: the sequence end matches TRBJ2-5 better. Per the germline V gene, CDR1 is SGHTA and CDR2 is FQGNSA. This CDR3 contains 15 residues. The CDR3 sequence is CASSQTSGGGETQYF. The CDR3, as DNA: TGTGCCAGCAGCCAAACTAGCGGGGGTGGGGAGACCCAGTACTTC.

The chain is built from TRBV4-1 and TRBJ2-2; D not certain. CDR1 is MGHRA, CDR2 YSYEKL, per germline. V lost 0 bases to trimming and J lost 8 bases, with 7 bases between them. This CDR3 spans 13 amino acids. For the CDR3, the DNA is TGCGCCAGCAGCCAAGAGAGGCGGGGGGAGCTGTTTTTT. As protein: CASSQERRGELFF.

For the CDR3, the DNA is TGCAGTGCTACCCAGGGGAGGGAGACCCAGTACTTC. Translating it yields CSATQGRETQYF. The chain carries TRBV20-1 and TRBJ2-5; D tentatively reads TRBD1 or TRBD2 (6 bases each). This CDR3 is built from 12 residues. Germline V gene sequence: CDR1 DFQATT, CDR2 SNEGSKA (reference sequence). Trimming pared 4 bases from V and 5 bases from J, leaving 11 bases between.

The chain joins TRBV28 to TRBJ2-7; 11 bases align to TRBD2. Germline loops: CDR1 MDHEN, CDR2 SYDVKM. Trimming cost V 7 bases and J 0 bases; bases outside gene matches: 5. This CDR3 has 15 residues. CDR3 DNA: TGTGCCAGCACCCTGACTAGCGGGGTCTCCTACGAGCAGTACTTC. Its protein product is CASTLTSGVSYEQYF.

This clonotype turned up a few times. The rearrangement links TRBV6-5 to TRBJ2-1; D may be TRBD1 or TRBD2 (5 bases each). Germline-derived CDR1 and CDR2 are MNHEY and SVGAGI. The V end lost 0 bases, the J end lost 1 base, and 16 bases lay between the germline ends. The length of the CDR3 is 18 residues. The CDR3 DNA follows: TGTGCCAGCAGTTACTCGAGGTACGGGACGGATTCCTACAATGAGCAGTTCTTC. Protein: CASSYSRYGTDSYNEQFF.

This clonotype was recorded a few times. V gene TRBV12-3 or TRBV12-4 combines with J gene TRBJ2-5; TRBD2 is a possible D gene (6 bases). The DNA matches TRBJ2-4 better at its end, which makes the J call doubtful. The CDR3 runs to 14 residues. CDR3 DNA sequence: TGTGCCAGCAGTTTAGGTGGAGGGGCCGACATTCAGTACTTC. Its protein product is CASSLGGGADIQYF.

The chain couples TRBV7-2 to TRBJ2-1; D not certain. Germline V gives CDR1 SGHTA, CDR2 FQGNSA. Between the trimmed V and J ends, which lost 3 bases and 7 bases, there was a span of 16 bases. CDR3 size: 15 residues. The CDR3 nucleotides are TGTGCCAGCAGCTTCTTCAGTTATCTTAGGAATGAGCAGTTCTTC. Amino acid sequence: CASSFFSYLRNEQFF.

The chain has TRBV13 and TRBJ2-5; D ambiguous. Trimming removed 5 bases from V and 11 bases from J, with 18 bases in between. CDR1 is PRHDT and CDR2 is FYEKMQ in the germline V gene (reference sequence). The CDR3 totals 13 residues. The CDR3 loop reads CASSPTATNEQYF. The CDR3 nucleotides read TGTGCCAGCAGCCCAACAGCCACGAATGAGCAGTACTTC.

V is TRBV29-1 and J is TRBJ1-1; TRBD1 aligns across 7 bases. Germline V gene lookup returns CDR1 SQVTM and CDR2 ANQGSEA. The CDR3 totals 15 residues. The trim removed 2 bases at V and 3 bases at J, leaving 9 bases unmatched. The CDR3 spells CSVETQTGKDTEAFF. The CDR3 region has the DNA TGCAGCGTTGAAACCCAGACAGGGAAGGACACTGAAGCTTTCTTT.

The rearrangement joins TRBV5-1 to TRBJ2-7; 7 nucleotides align to TRBD2. The V gene end was trimmed by 4 bases and the J gene end by 7 bases; junction bases not matched to a gene: 11. This CDR3 has 14 amino acids. Germline CDR1 reads SGHRS; CDR2 reads YFSETQ. DNA of the CDR3: TGCGCCAGCAGCGCCAATCTAGCGGCTAATGAGCAGTACTTC. Translated, it gives CASSANLAANEQYF.

J is TRBJ2-5 and V is TRBV20-1; 12 nucleotides line up with TRBD2. CDR3 length: 12 amino acids. CDR1 DFQATT and CDR2 SNEGSKA come from the germline V gene (reference sequence). J lost 13 bases, V lost 6 bases, and 9 bases had no gene match. DNA for the CDR3: TGCAGTGCGACTAGCGGGAGAAGTAATTGGTACTTC. This translates into CSATSGRSNWYF.

This clonotype has only a few counts. Lacking the conserved final phenylalanine or tryptophan, this CDR3 likely reflects a read error. The gene calls are TRBV29-1 and TRBJ1-2; D not resolved. Germline V gene sequence: CDR1 SQVTM, CDR2 ANQGSEA. V was trimmed by 4 bases and J by 6 bases, leaving 12 bases between them. The CDR3 has 12 residues. This CDR3 reads CSVVRVLDGYTS. The CDR3 region has the DNA TGCAGCGTTGTCCGGGTGTTGGATGGCTACACCTCC.

The gene calls are TRBV6-2 or TRBV6-3 and TRBJ2-2; D is unclear. Germline values: CDR1 MNHEY, CDR2 SVGEGT. This CDR3 is 15 amino acids long. V was shortened by 2 bases and J by 4 bases, with 11 bases between the two germline ends. DNA for the CDR3: TGTGCCAGCAGTTACATTTTAGCAGCCACCGGGGAGCTGTTTTTT. It codes for CASSYILAATGELFF.

This clonotype was picked up a small number of times. The V and J genes are TRBV6-1 and TRBJ2-3; 8 bases map to TRBD1. The germline CDR1 and CDR2 sequences are MNHNS and SASEGT. J lost 2 bases, V lost 5 bases, and 9 bases had no gene match. The length of the CDR3 is 16 residues. DNA of the CDR3: TGTGCCAGCAGTCCCCCAGGACAGGGCAACACAGATACGCAGTATTTT. It translates to CASSPPGQGNTDTQYF.

This clonotype turned up a few times. The rearrangement uses TRBV20-1 and TRBJ2-1, with TRBD2 as a possible D gene (6 bases). This CDR3 contains 17 residues. The ends were cut back, 0 bases at V and 2 bases at J, with 17 bases in the middle. Per the germline V gene, CDR1 is DFQATT and CDR2 is SNEGSKA (reference sequence). The CDR3 sequence is CSARDPSIAVPYNEQFF. The DNA of the CDR3 is TGCAGTGCTAGAGATCCTTCGATAGCGGTGCCCTACAATGAGCAGTTCTTC.

Only a few counts were recorded for this clonotype. V usage is TRBV7-6 and J usage is TRBJ2-3, with 8 bases fitting TRBD2. V was pared by 1 base and J by 5 bases, with 11 bases of the junction left unmatched. Germline V gives CDR1 SGHVS, CDR2 FNYEAQ. CDR3 length: 17 amino acids. The CDR3 sequence is CASSLESQRGRGDTQYF. In DNA form, the CDR3 reads TGTGCCAGCAGCTTAGAATCCCAGCGGGGGAGGGGAGATACGCAGTATTTT.

Comment on this clonotype: One end of the junction fails to match germline, which may point to a read error. V and J are TRBV5-6 and TRBJ2-3; 11 bases line up with TRBD2. The CDR3 spans 15 residues. Per germline, CDR1 SGHDT and CDR2 YYEEEE. The CDR3 coding sequence is TGCGCCAGCAGCTGGCTAGCGGGGGGCGCAGATACGCAGTATTTT. It translates to CASSWLAGGADTQYF.

The V and J genes are TRBV30 and TRBJ1-2; D gene ambiguous. Germline V gene sequence: CDR1 GTSNPN, CDR2 SVGIG (reference sequence). V was clipped by 3 bases and J by 5 bases, with 10 bases between them. This CDR3 spans 12 amino acids. The CDR3 sequence: CAWSQWAYGYTF. CDR3 bases: TGTGCCTGGAGCCAATGGGCTTATGGCTACACCTTC.